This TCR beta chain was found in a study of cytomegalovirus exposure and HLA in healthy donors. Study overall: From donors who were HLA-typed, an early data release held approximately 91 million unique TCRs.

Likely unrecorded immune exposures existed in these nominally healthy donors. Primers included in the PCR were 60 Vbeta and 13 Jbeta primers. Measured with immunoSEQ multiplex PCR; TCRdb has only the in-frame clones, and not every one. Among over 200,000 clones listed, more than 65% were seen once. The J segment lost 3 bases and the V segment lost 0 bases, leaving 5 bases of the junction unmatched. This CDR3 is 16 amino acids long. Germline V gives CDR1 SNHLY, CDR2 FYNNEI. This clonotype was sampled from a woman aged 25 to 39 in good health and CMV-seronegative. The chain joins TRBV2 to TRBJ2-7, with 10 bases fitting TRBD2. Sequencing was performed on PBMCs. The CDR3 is CASSEAGLAGDYEQYF. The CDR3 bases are TGTGCCAGCAGTGAAGCTGGGCTAGCGGGAGACTACGAGCAGTACTTC.